These 27 T cell receptor beta chains came from one sample sequenced in a study of early T cells in non-severe SARS-CoV-2 infection. One entry per CDR3 protein results from TCRdb running MiXCR on the 5' RACE reads. The repertoire includes about 92,000 distinct CDR3 sequences, over 13% of them detected once, and roughly 7.2% sits in the top ten. Sequenced sample: whole blood. These receptors were taken from an adult who was a healthcare worker with PCR-confirmed SARS-CoV-2 infection or an uninfected control (not recorded which).

This clonotype has a handful of counts. This chain connects TRBV21-1 to TRBJ2-4; the table's TRBD1 call for D was not verified on the DNA. TRBV21-1 is labeled a pseudogene. The CDR3 loop spans 13 amino acids. The DNA for the CDR3 is TGTGCCAGCAGGACAGGAGACACAAACATTCAGTACTTC. Protein: CASRTGDTNIQYF.

This clonotype was seen just once. The chain couples TRBV9 to TRBJ2-7, with 10 bases matching TRBD1. The germline V gene has CDR1 SGDLS and CDR2 YYNGEE. The V gene end was trimmed by 1 base and the J gene end by 1 base; junction bases not matched to a gene: 5. The CDR3 covers 16 residues. CDR3 sequence reads: CASSVSGTGVSYEQYF. As DNA, the CDR3 is TGTGCCAGCAGCGTATCAGGGACAGGGGTTTCCTACGAGCAGTACTTC.

The chain joins TRBV27 to TRBJ2-7; D not resolved. V was clipped by 4 bases and J by 2 bases, with 9 bases between them. Looked up from germline, CDR1 is MNHEY and CDR2 is SMNVEV (reference sequence). There are 13 residues in the CDR3. CDR3 residues: CASSSSSPYEQYF. CDR3 coding DNA: TGTGCCAGCAGTTCATCGAGCCCCTACGAGCAGTACTTC.

This clonotype was recorded a few times. The J gene is TRBJ2-7, the V gene TRBV6-2 or TRBV6-3; 7 nucleotides match TRBD1. The germline gives CDR1 MNHEY, CDR2 SVGEGT. The CDR3 has 12 amino acids. The V gene end was trimmed by 8 bases and the J gene end by 5 bases; junction bases not matched to a gene: 6. CDR3 amino acids: CASVKGAHEQYF. The CDR3 DNA reads as TGTGCCAGCGTCAAGGGGGCCCACGAGCAGTACTTC.

The sample holds many counts of this clonotype. V and J are TRBV20-1 and TRBJ2-1, with 8 bases identical to TRBD2. CDR3 length: 13 residues. The V segment lost 2 bases and the J segment 6 bases; nucleotides outside the gene matches: 3. CDR1 DFQATT and CDR2 SNEGSKA come from the germline V gene (reference sequence). The CDR3 DNA sequence: TGCAGTGCTAGAATGAGCGGGAGCAATGAGCAGTTCTTC. It yields the protein CSARMSGSNEQFF.

This clonotype was seen a few times. The chain links TRBV29-1 to TRBJ2-7; tentative D call: TRBD1 (6 bases). Germline V gene lookup returns CDR1 SQVTM and CDR2 ANQGSEA. This CDR3 contains 13 residues. Trimming removed 2 bases from V and 3 bases from J, with 11 bases in between. This CDR3 is CSVESEDSYEQYF. The CDR3 DNA reads TGCAGCGTTGAATCGGAGGACAGCTACGAGCAGTACTTC.

The chain carries TRBV27 and TRBJ2-1; 9 nucleotides match TRBD2. V dropped 2 bases and J dropped 1; count of bases not matched to a gene: 3. Germline lookup yields CDR1 MNHEY and CDR2 SMNVEV (reference sequence). There are 16 residues in the CDR3. The CDR3 DNA reads TGTGCCAGCAGTTTACGGCTAGCGGGATCCTACAATGAGCAGTTCTTC. Translating gives CASSLRLAGSYNEQFF.

The chain uses TRBV7-2 and TRBJ2-5, with TRBD1 matching 8 bases. This CDR3 has 16 amino acids. The germline V gene has CDR1 SGHTA and CDR2 FQGNSA. Unmatched junction bases numbered 15, after V lost 4 bases and J lost 8 bases. In DNA, the CDR3 is TGTGCCAGCAGCTCTCCCCGGAGACAGGGGAAGAGAACCCAGTACTTC. It specifies CASSSPRRQGKRTQYF.

The chain carries TRBV2 and TRBJ2-1; the match to TRBD2 covers 11 bases. V trimming: 2 bases; J trimming: 7 bases; junction bases outside the gene matches: 4. CDR3 length: 15 amino acids. CDR1 is SNHLY and CDR2 is FYNNEI in the germline V gene. The CDR3 DNA follows: TGTGCCAGCAGTGAACAGGCTAGCGGGAGGAATGAGCAGTTCTTC. It translates to CASSEQASGRNEQFF.

This clonotype was detected ten times or more. The V and J genes are TRBV29-1 and TRBJ2-7, with D uncertain. Trimming removed 0 bases at V and 3 bases at J, with 9 bases between. From germline, CDR1 is SQVTM and CDR2 ANQGSEA. The CDR3 loop spans 13 amino acids. The CDR3 region has the DNA TGCAGCGTTGAAGATCGACCCGGCTACGAGCAGTACTTC. Translation: CSVEDRPGYEQYF.

This clonotype was seen ten or more times. This chain joins TRBV20-1 and TRBJ2-7; D is perhaps TRBD2 (5 bases). Germline CDR1 and CDR2: DFQATT and SNEGSKA (reference sequence). V was pared by 7 bases and J by 4 bases, with 11 bases between. This CDR3 region has 11 residues. The chain's CDR3 is CSVETGYEQYF. CDR3 bases: TGCAGTGTTGAGACGGGGTACGAGCAGTACTTC.

This clonotype appeared a few times. The gene calls are TRBV7-9 and TRBJ1-5, with 7 bases fitting TRBD1. This CDR3 has 14 residues. Germline values: CDR1 SEHNR, CDR2 FQNEAQ (reference sequence). The J segment lost 5 bases and the V segment lost 3 bases, leaving 4 bases of the junction unmatched. Written as DNA, the CDR3 is TGTGCCAGCAGCTTCCGGGACAGATATCAGCCCCAGCATTTT. Protein: CASSFRDRYQPQHF.

This clonotype showed up many times. The chain carries TRBV27 and TRBJ2-4; D perhaps matches TRBD1 (5 bases). V was shortened by 5 bases and J by 2 bases, with 13 bases between the two germline ends. The CDR3 has 15 residues. The germline V gene has CDR1 MNHEY and CDR2 SMNVEV (reference sequence). The CDR3 DNA is TGTGCCAGCAGTCTCTGGGGCAGGACCAAAAACATTCAGTACTTC. Its protein product is CASSLWGRTKNIQYF.

The chain uses TRBV6-5 and TRBJ1-5; D is unclear. In germline, CDR1 is MNHEY, CDR2 SVGAGI. V dropped 6 bases and J dropped 0 bases, with 6 bases sitting between them. The CDR3 has 13 amino acids. The CDR3 protein is CASSRNSNQPQHF. The CDR3, as DNA: TGTGCCAGCAGCCGCAATAGCAATCAGCCCCAGCATTTT.

This clonotype showed up many times. CDR3 protein: CASSLRQGRGDRYGYTF. CDR3 nucleotide sequence: TGTGCCAGCAGCCTACGACAGGGACGCGGAGATCGCTATGGCTACACCTTC. V and J are TRBV28 and TRBJ1-2; 7 bases are a match to TRBD1. V gave up 6 bases and J gave up 4 bases; unmatched junction bases: 17. The CDR3 is 17 residues long. Germline assignment: CDR1 MDHEN and CDR2 SYDVKM.

The J gene is TRBJ1-1, the V gene TRBV27; D unclear. Trimming stripped 5 bases from V and 1 base from J, with 17 bases between. CDR3 length: 16 amino acids. Germline loops: CDR1 MNHEY, CDR2 SMNVEV (reference sequence). CDR3 region: CASSPSRRIWNTEAFF. DNA of the CDR3: TGTGCCAGCAGTCCCAGCCGTAGGATTTGGAACACTGAAGCTTTCTTT.

This clonotype was seen only a few times. The chain carries TRBV7-6 and TRBJ2-1; D call uncertain. Germline V lookup: CDR1 SGHVS, CDR2 FNYEAQ. This CDR3 comprises 16 residues. Trimming pared 3 bases from V and 6 bases from J, leaving 18 bases between. In nucleotides, the CDR3 is TGTGCCAGCAGCTTTCTAGGTCCCCCCACGGCCAATGAGCAGTTCTTC. It yields the protein CASSFLGPPTANEQFF. The full variable domain, in which reference TRBV7-6 and TRBJ2-1 provide the parts outside the CDR3, is GAGVSQSPRYKVTKRGQDVALRCDPISGHVSLYWYRQALGQGPEFLTYFNYEAQQDKSGLPNDRFSAERPEGSISTLTIQRTEQRDSAMYRCASSFLGPPTANEQFFGPGTRLTVL.

The chain carries TRBV7-9 and TRBJ2-1, with a possible D match to TRBD2 (6 bases). The germline V and J ends were trimmed by 5 bases and 4 bases, with 15 bases remaining between them. Germline-derived CDR1 and CDR2 are SEHNR and FQNEAQ (reference sequence). There are 15 residues in the CDR3. CDR3 DNA: TGTGCCAGCAGCCACGAACGGGGACTTTACAATGAGCAGTTCTTC. Protein sequence: CASSHERGLYNEQFF.

The J gene is TRBJ1-2, the V gene TRBV20-1; maybe TRBD1 (6 bases). Trimming removed 6 bases from V and 4 bases from J, with 15 bases in between. CDR3 length: 13 amino acids. In germline, CDR1 is DFQATT, CDR2 SNEGSKA (reference sequence). The CDR3 sequence is CSAPQGSGYGYTF. DNA of the CDR3: TGCAGTGCGCCACAGGGATCTGGCTATGGCTACACCTTC.

This clonotype came up many times. The chain carries TRBV14 and TRBJ2-1; D uncertain. CDR3 size: 13 residues. Trimming pared 1 base from V and 4 bases from J, leaving 5 bases between. Germline-derived CDR1 and CDR2 are SGHDN and FVKESK. As DNA, the CDR3 is TGTGCCAGCAGCCAAGTAGGGTACAATGAGCAGTTCTTC. Amino acid sequence: CASSQVGYNEQFF.

J is TRBJ2-7 and V is TRBV23-1; 7 nucleotides align to TRBD1. TRBV23-1 is marked as an open reading frame, function uncertain. Trimming at V came to 6 bases and at J to 1 base, leaving 6 bases not matched to a gene. The CDR3 length is 14 residues. The CDR3 reads CASSRDSESYEQYF. The CDR3 DNA reads as TGCGCCAGCAGCCGGGACAGTGAATCCTACGAGCAGTACTTC.

This clonotype showed up just a few times. The chain couples TRBV2 to TRBJ2-3; D not resolved. This CDR3 is 14 amino acids long. Trimming cost V 6 bases and J 6 bases, with 16 bases left between them. Germline values: CDR1 SNHLY, CDR2 FYNNEI. The chain's CDR3 is CASSPFFTEDTQYF. In DNA, the CDR3 is TGTGCCAGCAGCCCCTTTTTCACGGAGGATACGCAGTATTTT. Looking up the rest from reference TRBV2 and TRBJ2-3 gives the full variable domain: EPEVTQTPSHQVTQMGQEVILRCVPISNHLYFYWYRQILGQKVEFLVSFYNNEISEKSEIFDDQFSVERPDGSNFTLKIRSTKLEDSAMYFCASSPFFTEDTQYFGPGTRLTVL.

The chain uses TRBV5-5 and TRBJ1-1; 8 bases are a match to TRBD1. The CDR3 consists of 16 residues. J gave up 1 base and V 0 bases, and 5 bases lay outside the gene matches. Germline V lookup: CDR1 SGHKS, CDR2 YYEKEE (reference sequence). The DNA of the CDR3 is TGTGCCAGCAGCTTGGGACAGGGGATAGGGAACACTGAAGCTTTCTTT. Translating it yields CASSLGQGIGNTEAFF.

In this sample, this clonotype turned up a few times. The rearrangement joins TRBV12-3 or TRBV12-4 to TRBJ2-5; 7 bases fit TRBD2. CDR3 length equals 16 residues. Trimming at V came to 7 bases and at J to 1 base, leaving 12 bases not matched to a gene. The CDR3 spells CASTRKRDSPQETQYF. Here the CDR3 DNA reads TGTGCCAGCACACGAAAGCGGGACTCGCCCCAAGAGACCCAGTACTTC.

This clonotype was picked up many times. The chain employs TRBV6-5 and TRBJ1-1; D not resolved. Trimming removed 0 bases from V and 0 bases from J, with 8 bases in between. The V gene's germline CDR1 is MNHEY and CDR2 SVGAGI. The CDR3 runs 15 residues. The CDR3 sequence: CASSYSKQMNTEAFF. CDR3 DNA sequence: TGTGCCAGCAGTTACTCGAAACAGATGAACACTGAAGCTTTCTTT.

The rearrangement uses TRBV27 and TRBJ1-6; 8 bases map to TRBD1. This CDR3 comprises 16 residues. Germline V gene sequence: CDR1 MNHEY, CDR2 SMNVEV (reference sequence). The ends lost 2 bases at V and 12 bases at J; junction bases unmatched: 12. The CDR3: CASSLGQGARGGPLHF. CDR3 nucleotide sequence: TGTGCCAGCAGTTTAGGTCAGGGGGCGCGGGGAGGACCCCTCCACTTT.

The sample holds a few counts of this clonotype. The CDR3 DNA sequence: TGCAGTGCTAGAGTGGGCATATCTTACAATGAGCAGTTCTTC. It is translated as CSARVGISYNEQFF. The genes are TRBV20-1 and TRBJ2-1; D is undetermined. The germline V gene has CDR1 DFQATT and CDR2 SNEGSKA (reference sequence). The V gene lost 1 base and the J gene lost 4 bases, with 11 bases spanning the gap. The CDR3 totals 14 residues.